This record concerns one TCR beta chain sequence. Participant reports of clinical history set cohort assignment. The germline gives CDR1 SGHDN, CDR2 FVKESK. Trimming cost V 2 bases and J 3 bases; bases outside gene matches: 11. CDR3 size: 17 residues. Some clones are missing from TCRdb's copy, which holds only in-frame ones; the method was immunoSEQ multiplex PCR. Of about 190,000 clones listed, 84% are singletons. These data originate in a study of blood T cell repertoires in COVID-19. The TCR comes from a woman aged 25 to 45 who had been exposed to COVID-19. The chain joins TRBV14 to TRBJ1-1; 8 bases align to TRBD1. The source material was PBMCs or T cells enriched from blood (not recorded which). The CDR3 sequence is CASSQFGQGGTDTEAFF. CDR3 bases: TGTGCCAGCAGCCAATTTGGACAGGGAGGTACGGACACTGAAGCTTTCTTT.